This TCR beta chain was recovered during a study of early T cells in non-severe SARS-CoV-2 infection (dated by TCRdb to the early 2020s). In the study overall: Because TCR sequencing was done on bulk RNA from unsorted whole blood, the alpha and beta chains could not be paired. What the research found in general, with its limitations: Matching against VDJdb was skewed toward anti-spike CD8 responses, likely underestimated virus-specific expansions, and missed private and CD4 specificities.

This clonotype was picked up a small number of times. This receptor's antigen is unknown. Qualities for individual bases were not recorded, and no much larger clone is one base off. Set within a cohort of healthcare workers in London, UK, this nested case-control study involved weekly PCR testing of nasopharyngeal swabs along with blood sampling. Healthcare workers were enrolled in the week of the UK lockdown, from 23 to 31 March 2020, and were followed every week for up to roughly 15 weeks. The CDR3 contains 13 residues, cysteine and phenylalanine counted. The entry retains the CDR3 DNA only, 39 bases that are in frame from base 1. Deletion took 5 bases off V and 12 bases off J, with a span of 19 bases between the germline ends. In the germline V gene (reference sequence), CDR1 corresponds to MNHNY and CDR2 to SVGAGI. The library was made by 5' RACE. TCRdb shows the sequencer as NextSeq 500. To correct for sequencing error and PCR bias, the TCR library protocol tagged individual cDNA molecules with unique molecular identifiers. TCR alpha and beta chains were both sequenced, and the abundances of alpha and beta sequences in each sample were closely correlated with each other. As for the authors' bioinformatics: V gene, J gene and CDR3 annotation of TCR sequences was performed with Decombinator V4. TCRs were defined as expanded if a significant change between any two time points was detected under a Poisson model with p below 0.0001. TCR abundances were normalised to the total number of TCRs sequenced in each sample and reported as counts per million. TRAV1-2 paired with TRAJ12, TRAJ20 or TRAJ33 defined MAIT TCRs, while TRAV10 paired with TRAJ18 defined iNKT TCRs. VDJdb, accessed 1 November 2021, was searched for CMV, EBV and SARS-CoV-2 annotated TCRs, excluding TCRs annotated for multiple antigens. The public sequencing data were trimmed at Q25 with fastp and processed into clonotypes with MiXCR by TCRdb, which kept only in-frame beta chains. For every CDR3 protein sequence, its rows merge into one entry that carries the most common genes and DNA. TCRdb assigned the V and J calls; the authors' analysis was not used. The sample table holds some 77,000 distinct CDR3 sequences, of which about 12% were seen once. The ten most abundant clones make up roughly 15% of the sample.

The sample was whole blood, taken at baseline. The TCR was taken from an adult who was a healthcare worker with PCR-confirmed SARS-CoV-2 infection or an uninfected control (not recorded which). The donor label of this sample is uncertain. The rearrangement combines TRBV6-6 with TRBJ1-2; the D gene is perhaps TRBD1, on 5 matching bases. The sequence in DNA is TGTGCCAGCAGTACTCAAGACAGACTTCATGACACCTTC. Its protein reads: CASSTQDRLHDTF.